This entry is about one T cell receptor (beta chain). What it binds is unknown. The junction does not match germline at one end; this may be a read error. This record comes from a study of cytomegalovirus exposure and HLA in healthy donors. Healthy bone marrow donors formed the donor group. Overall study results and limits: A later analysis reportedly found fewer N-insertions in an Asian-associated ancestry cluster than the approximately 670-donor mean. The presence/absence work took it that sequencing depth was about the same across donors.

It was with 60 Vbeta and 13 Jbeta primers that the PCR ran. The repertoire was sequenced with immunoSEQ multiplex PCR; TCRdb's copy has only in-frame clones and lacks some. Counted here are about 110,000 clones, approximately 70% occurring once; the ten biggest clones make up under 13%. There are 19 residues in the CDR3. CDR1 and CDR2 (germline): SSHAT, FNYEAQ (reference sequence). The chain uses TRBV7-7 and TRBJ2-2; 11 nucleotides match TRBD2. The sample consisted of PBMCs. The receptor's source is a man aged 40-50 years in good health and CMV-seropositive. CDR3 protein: CASSPGTSGGGTHTGELFF. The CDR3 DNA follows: TGTGCTAGCAGCCCCGGGACTAGCGGAGGGGGAACCCACACCGGGGAGCTGTTTTTT.